The 29 T cell receptor beta chains below were found in one sample sequenced in a study of blood T cell repertoires in COVID-19. Libraries were prepared by immunoSEQ multiplex PCR; TCRdb keeps only in-frame clonotypes and omits some of them. Of about 27,000 clones listed, around 90% are singletons. The specimen was peripheral blood. These receptors all come from a human donor with active COVID-19. The donor label of this sample is uncertain.

V gene TRBV12-3 or TRBV12-4 combines with J gene TRBJ2-7; weak D call: TRBD2 (5 bases). V dropped 8 bases and J dropped 3 bases, with 14 bases sitting between them. The CDR3 runs 13 residues. This CDR3 is CASGRNPSYEQYF. The CDR3 coding sequence is TGTGCCAGCGGGAGAAATCCTAGCTACGAGCAGTACTTC.

V is TRBV27 and J is TRBJ2-1, with TRBD2 matching 10 bases. Trimming removed 5 bases from V and 2 bases from J; junction bases left unmatched: 12. Germline lookup yields CDR1 MNHEY and CDR2 SMNVEV (reference sequence). This CDR3 spans 18 amino acids. CDR3 in amino acids: CASSPGLAGAPPYNEQFF. In DNA, the CDR3 is TGTGCCAGCAGTCCAGGGCTAGCGGGGGCCCCACCCTACAATGAGCAGTTCTTC.

This rearrangement joins TRBV27 to TRBJ2-7; tentatively, D is TRBD2 (7 bases). The germline V gene encodes CDR1 MNHEY and CDR2 SMNVEV (reference sequence). Trimming removed 6 bases from V and 5 bases from J, with 17 bases in between. The CDR3 extends over 14 amino acids. The CDR3 nucleotides are TGTGCCAGCAGGCCCTGGGGGGGGGCCAACGAGCAGTACTTC. Residues: CASRPWGGANEQYF.

This chain connects TRBV9 to TRBJ2-1; 9 bases agree with TRBD2. This CDR3 has 15 residues. Germline V gene data show CDR1 as SGDLS and CDR2 as YYNGEE. Germline trimming cut 3 bases from V and 3 bases from J; bases unmatched to any gene: 4. The CDR3 DNA sequence: TGTGCCAGCAGCGCTAGCGGGGTAGTCTACAATGAGCAGTTCTTC. Encoded protein: CASSASGVVYNEQFF.

The chain employs TRBV19 and TRBJ1-6; TRBD1 might be the D (5 bases). The CDR3 covers 13 residues. CDR1 and CDR2 from the germline V gene are LNHDA and SQIVND (reference sequence). V lost 7 bases, J lost 7 bases, and 11 bases lay in between. The CDR3, as DNA: TGTGCCAGTATGGAGACAGCAAATTCACCCCTCCACTTT. Protein: CASMETANSPLHF.

This clone was detected only once. The chain carries TRBV6-5 and TRBJ1-1; TRBD1 matches 8 bases. CDR1 and CDR2 (germline): MNHEY, SVGAGI. V gave up 6 bases and J gave up 4 bases; unmatched junction bases: 7. This CDR3 is built from 14 residues. DNA for the CDR3: TGTGCCAGCAGCCTGGACAGGGCGGTCACTGAAGCTTTCTTT. Translated: CASSLDRAVTEAFF.

V gene TRBV7-2 combines with J gene TRBJ2-3; possibly TRBD1 for D (5 bases). V lost 5 bases to trimming and J lost 1 base, with 10 bases between them. The CDR3 sequence is 14 residues long. Germline V gives CDR1 SGHTA, CDR2 FQGNSA. In nucleotides, the CDR3 is TGTGCCAGCAGCCCAGGGTTTGGCACAGATACGCAGTATTTT. Its protein is CASSPGFGTDTQYF. Variable domain in full (rest from reference TRBV7-2 and TRBJ2-3): GAGVSQSPSNKVTEKGKDVELRCDPISGHTALYWYRQSLGQGLEFLIYFQGNSAPDKSGLPSDRFSAERTGGSVSTLTIQRTQQEDSAVYLCASSPGFGTDTQYFGPGTRLTVL.

V is TRBV29-1 and J is TRBJ1-2, with D possibly matching TRBD1 (5 bases). Germline CDR1 is SQVTM and CDR2 is ANQGSEA. This CDR3 has 13 amino acids. Trimming removed 7 bases from V and 8 bases from J, with 20 bases in between. The CDR3 spells CSGGLVGALGYTF. CDR3 bases: TGCAGCGGAGGTCTGGTTGGGGCTCTGGGCTACACCTTC.

The J gene is TRBJ1-2, the V gene TRBV6-2 or TRBV6-3; 9 bases match TRBD1. The trim removed 6 bases at V and 4 bases at J, leaving 6 bases unmatched. The germline V gene has CDR1 MNHEY and CDR2 SVGEGT. The CDR3 is made up of 14 amino acids. The CDR3 here is CASSRDRALYGYTF. CDR3 nucleotide sequence: TGTGCCAGCAGCCGGGACAGGGCTCTCTATGGCTACACCTTC.

This rearrangement joins TRBV11-2 to TRBJ1-2; D not resolved. The CDR3 runs to 12 residues. Germline V gene data show CDR1 as SGHAT and CDR2 as FQNNGV. V was pared by 0 bases and J by 5 bases, with 4 bases between. DNA for the CDR3: TGTGCCAGCAGCTTAGATCCTTATGGCTACACCTTC. This sequence encodes CASSLDPYGYTF.

The V gene is TRBV4-3, the J gene TRBJ2-7; maybe TRBD1 (6 bases). CDR1 is LGHNA, CDR2 YSLEER, per germline. Trimming stripped 0 bases from V and 9 bases from J, with 15 bases between. This CDR3 comprises 14 residues. Written as DNA, the CDR3 is TGCGCCAGCAGCCAAGAACTGGGGGCGGCTGGGCAGTACTTC. Translated, it gives CASSQELGAAGQYF.

This clone was observed once. The gene calls are TRBV19 and TRBJ2-1; TRBD1 matches at 7 bases. Germline V lookup: CDR1 LNHDA, CDR2 SQIVND (reference sequence). After removal of 7 bases from V and 7 bases from J, the junction contained 7 bases not matched to a gene. The CDR3 sequence is 13 residues long. The CDR3 DNA reads TGTGCCAGTACCACGACAGGGTGGAATGAGCAGTTCTTC. Protein product: CASTTTGWNEQFF.

The chain links TRBV14 to TRBJ2-5, with 13 bases lining up with TRBD2. Germline CDR1 SGHDN, CDR2 FVKESK. Unmatched junction bases numbered 10, after V lost 4 bases and J lost 5 bases. This CDR3 contains 17 residues. DNA of the CDR3: TGTGCCAGCAGCCTTCTTGGACTAGCGGGAGTACGGGAGACCCAGTACTTC. It is translated as CASSLLGLAGVRETQYF.

The genes are TRBV30 and TRBJ1-3; D is ambiguous. Trimming cost V 0 bases and J 2 bases, with 8 bases left between them. CDR3 length: 14 amino acids. Germline V lookup: CDR1 GTSNPN, CDR2 SVGIG (reference sequence). CDR3: CAWSVFVTGNTIYF. CDR3 DNA: TGTGCCTGGAGTGTCTTCGTAACTGGAAACACCATATATTTT.

The chain has TRBV7-2 and TRBJ1-2; 10 nucleotides match TRBD1. The CDR3 has 16 amino acids. From germline, CDR1 is SGHTA and CDR2 FQGNSA. The V and J ends lost 5 bases and 1 base, in that order; junction bases with no gene match: 7. The CDR3 nucleotides read TGTGCCAGCAGCAACCGACAGGGGGCGCTTAACTATGGCTACACCTTC. Protein: CASSNRQGALNYGYTF. Looking up the rest from reference TRBV7-2 and TRBJ1-2 gives the full variable domain: GAGVSQSPSNKVTEKGKDVELRCDPISGHTALYWYRQSLGQGLEFLIYFQGNSAPDKSGLPSDRFSAERTGGSVSTLTIQRTQQEDSAVYLCASSNRQGALNYGYTFGSGTRLTVV.

The chain links TRBV10-3 to TRBJ2-1; 7 bases fit TRBD2. The length of the CDR3 is 20 residues. The germline V gene has CDR1 ENHRY and CDR2 SYGVKD. J lost 2 bases, V lost 0 bases, and 16 bases had no gene match. The CDR3 DNA reads as TGTGCCATCAGTGAGTCTCAGATCCTACGAGGCGGGAGAGCCTACAATGAGCAGTTCTTC. Its translation: CAISESQILRGGRAYNEQFF.

V gene TRBV4-2 combines with J gene TRBJ2-7; D not resolved. Germline V gene data show CDR1 as LGHNA and CDR2 as YNFKEQ. The length of the CDR3 is 13 residues. Trimming took off 4 bases at V and 1 base at J, with 8 bases between the two ends. Here the CDR3 reads CASSPDSSYEQYF. As DNA, the CDR3 is TGTGCCAGCAGCCCAGACTCTTCCTACGAGCAGTACTTC.

Points on this clone: A junction end diverges from the germline sequence, so it may reflect a read error. The gene calls are TRBV7-7 and TRBJ1-2; TRBD1 matches 12 bases. CDR1 is SSHAT and CDR2 is FNYEAQ in the germline V gene (reference sequence). The CDR3 sequence is 14 residues long. The CDR3 nucleotides are TGTGCTAGCAGGGACAGGGGGCCTGTATATGGCTACACCTTC. This encodes CASRDRGPVYGYTF. Looking up the rest from reference TRBV7-7 and TRBJ1-2 gives the full variable domain: GAGVSQSPRYKVTKRGQDVTLRCDPISSHATLYWYQQALGQGPEFLTYFNYEAQPDKSGLPSDRFSAERPEGSISTLTIQRTEQRDSAMYRCASRDRGPVYGYTFGSGTRLTVV.

This chain joins TRBV4-3 and TRBJ2-3; 8 bases are shared with TRBD2. Germline-derived CDR1 and CDR2 are LGHNA and YSLEER. V lost 4 bases to trimming and J lost 7 bases; unmatched junction nucleotides: 7. This CDR3 is built from 14 residues. The CDR3 nucleotides read TGCGCCAGCAGCCCCGGGACTAGTTCGAATACGCAGTATTTT. Translated, it gives CASSPGTSSNTQYF.

This clone was seen a handful of times. The chain employs TRBV7-9 and TRBJ1-2, with a tentative D call TRBD1 (6 bases). V lost 2 bases to trimming and J lost 4 bases, with 11 bases between them. Germline loops: CDR1 SEHNR, CDR2 FQNEAQ (reference sequence). The CDR3 is 14 amino acids. The CDR3 DNA reads TGTGCCAGCAGCTTATTTTCCAGGGGCTATGGCTACACCTTC. It codes for CASSLFSRGYGYTF.

V is TRBV2 and J is TRBJ1-1; 9 nucleotides align to TRBD1. This CDR3 contains 14 residues. Germline V lookup: CDR1 SNHLY, CDR2 FYNNEI. V lost 11 bases, J lost 1 base, and 8 bases stayed unmatched. The CDR3 nucleotides are TGTGCCGACTCCCAGGGACAGGGGAACACTGAAGCTTTCTTT. This sequence encodes CADSQGQGNTEAFF. The full variable domain, with the rest looked up from reference TRBV2 and TRBJ1-1, is EPEVTQTPSHQVTQMGQEVILRCVPISNHLYFYWYRQILGQKVEFLVSFYNNEISEKSEIFDDQFSVERPDGSNFTLKIRSTKLEDSAMYFCADSQGQGNTEAFFGQGTRLTVV.

The rearrangement links TRBV27 to TRBJ2-5, with TRBD2 matching over 8 bases. Trimming took 1 base from V and 2 from J; bases not matched to a gene: 3. This CDR3 has 15 residues. Germline-derived CDR1 and CDR2 are MNHEY and SMNVEV (reference sequence). This chain's CDR3 is CASSLWGLVQETQYF. The DNA of the CDR3 is TGTGCCAGCAGTTTATGGGGACTAGTTCAAGAGACCCAGTACTTC.

This rearrangement joins TRBV21-1 to TRBJ2-7; TRBD1, the table's D call, lacks a check against the DNA. TRBV21-1 is listed as a pseudogene. There are 16 residues in the CDR3. Here the CDR3 DNA reads TGTGCCAGCAGCAAAGAGGCGGTACAGGCAACCTACGAGCAGTACTTC. Translated, it gives CASSKEAVQATYEQYF.

The chain uses TRBV6-2 or TRBV6-3 and TRBJ2-3; the D gene is possibly TRBD2 (5 bases). Germline V CDR1 and CDR2: MNHEY, SVGEGT. The V end was cut by 2 bases, the J end by 8 bases, with 11 bases between. This CDR3 is 13 amino acids long. The CDR3 DNA is TGTGCCAGCAGTTACGCCCAGAGCGGTACGCAGTATTTT. This translates into CASSYAQSGTQYF.

By share, this clone counts as medium-sized. The chain carries TRBV10-3 and TRBJ1-3; 7 bases map to TRBD1. V was clipped by 3 bases and J by 3 bases; unmatched bases: 5. This CDR3 comprises 15 residues. Germline CDR1 reads ENHRY; CDR2 reads SYGVKD. CDR3 amino acids: CAISDEGAYGNTIYF. In DNA form, the CDR3 reads TGTGCCATCAGTGACGAGGGGGCCTATGGAAACACCATATATTTT.

For the CDR3, the DNA is TGTGCCAGCAGCGTAGGAACAGCATCCTACGAGCAGTACTTC. Its translation: CASSVGTASYEQYF. V usage is TRBV9 and J usage is TRBJ2-7; D is uncertain. The V gene lost 0 bases and the J gene lost 1 base, with 8 bases spanning the gap. Germline CDR1 and CDR2: SGDLS and YYNGEE. The CDR3 runs 14 residues.

The CDR3 loop reads CASSYDNPGQVGSPLHF. The CDR3 nucleotides are TGTGCCAGCAGTTATGACAACCCGGGACAGGTGGGATCACCCCTCCACTTT. The V call is TRBV27, the J call TRBJ1-6; 8 bases map to TRBD1. The V and J ends lost 4 bases and 10 bases, in that order; junction bases with no gene match: 15. This CDR3 is built from 17 residues. Germline V lookup: CDR1 MNHEY, CDR2 SMNVEV (reference sequence).

This clone was detected once. J is TRBJ2-7 and V is TRBV29-1; 8 nucleotides line up with TRBD2. CDR3 length equals 12 residues. In germline, CDR1 is SQVTM, CDR2 ANQGSEA. With 6 bases clipped from V and 2 bases from J, the junction kept 3 bases outside the gene matches. CDR3 coding DNA: TGCAGCGTCGGGGGGGTCGCCTACGAGCAGTACTTC. Its translation is CSVGGVAYEQYF.

The V and J genes are TRBV6-1 and TRBJ2-7; perhaps TRBD2 as D (6 bases). CDR1 MNHNS and CDR2 SASEGT come from the germline V gene. The CDR3 is 16 amino acids. The V gene lost 0 bases and the J gene lost 0 bases, with 12 bases spanning the gap. The CDR3 DNA reads as TGTGCCAGCAGTGAAGCGTGGAGGGCCTCCTCCTACGAGCAGTACTTC. It specifies CASSEAWRASSYEQYF.